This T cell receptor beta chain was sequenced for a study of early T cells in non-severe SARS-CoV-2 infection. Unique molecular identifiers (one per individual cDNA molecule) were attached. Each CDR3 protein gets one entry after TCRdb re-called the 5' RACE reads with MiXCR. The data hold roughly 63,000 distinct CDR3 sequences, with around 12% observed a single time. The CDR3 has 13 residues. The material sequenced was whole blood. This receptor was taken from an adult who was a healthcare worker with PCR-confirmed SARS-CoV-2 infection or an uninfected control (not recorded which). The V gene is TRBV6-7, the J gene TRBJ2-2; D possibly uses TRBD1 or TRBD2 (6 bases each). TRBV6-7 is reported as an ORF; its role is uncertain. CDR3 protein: CPCRGGGLGELFF. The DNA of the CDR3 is TGTCCCTGTAGAGGGGGAGGTCTCGGGGAGCTGTTTTTT.